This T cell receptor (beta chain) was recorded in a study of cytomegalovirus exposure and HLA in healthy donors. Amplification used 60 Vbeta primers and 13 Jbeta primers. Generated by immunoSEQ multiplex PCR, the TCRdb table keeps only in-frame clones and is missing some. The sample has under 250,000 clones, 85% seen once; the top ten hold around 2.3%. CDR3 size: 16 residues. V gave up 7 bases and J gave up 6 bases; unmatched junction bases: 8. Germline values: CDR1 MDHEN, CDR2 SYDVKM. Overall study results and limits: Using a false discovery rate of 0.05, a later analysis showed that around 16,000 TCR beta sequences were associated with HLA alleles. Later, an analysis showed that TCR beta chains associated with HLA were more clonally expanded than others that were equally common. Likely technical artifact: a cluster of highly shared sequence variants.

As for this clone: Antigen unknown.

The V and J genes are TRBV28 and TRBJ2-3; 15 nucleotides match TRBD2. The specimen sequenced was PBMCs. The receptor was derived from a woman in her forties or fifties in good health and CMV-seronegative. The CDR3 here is CASIPGLAGGRDTQYF. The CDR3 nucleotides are TGTGCCAGCATTCCGGGACTAGCGGGAGGTAGGGATACGCAGTATTTT.